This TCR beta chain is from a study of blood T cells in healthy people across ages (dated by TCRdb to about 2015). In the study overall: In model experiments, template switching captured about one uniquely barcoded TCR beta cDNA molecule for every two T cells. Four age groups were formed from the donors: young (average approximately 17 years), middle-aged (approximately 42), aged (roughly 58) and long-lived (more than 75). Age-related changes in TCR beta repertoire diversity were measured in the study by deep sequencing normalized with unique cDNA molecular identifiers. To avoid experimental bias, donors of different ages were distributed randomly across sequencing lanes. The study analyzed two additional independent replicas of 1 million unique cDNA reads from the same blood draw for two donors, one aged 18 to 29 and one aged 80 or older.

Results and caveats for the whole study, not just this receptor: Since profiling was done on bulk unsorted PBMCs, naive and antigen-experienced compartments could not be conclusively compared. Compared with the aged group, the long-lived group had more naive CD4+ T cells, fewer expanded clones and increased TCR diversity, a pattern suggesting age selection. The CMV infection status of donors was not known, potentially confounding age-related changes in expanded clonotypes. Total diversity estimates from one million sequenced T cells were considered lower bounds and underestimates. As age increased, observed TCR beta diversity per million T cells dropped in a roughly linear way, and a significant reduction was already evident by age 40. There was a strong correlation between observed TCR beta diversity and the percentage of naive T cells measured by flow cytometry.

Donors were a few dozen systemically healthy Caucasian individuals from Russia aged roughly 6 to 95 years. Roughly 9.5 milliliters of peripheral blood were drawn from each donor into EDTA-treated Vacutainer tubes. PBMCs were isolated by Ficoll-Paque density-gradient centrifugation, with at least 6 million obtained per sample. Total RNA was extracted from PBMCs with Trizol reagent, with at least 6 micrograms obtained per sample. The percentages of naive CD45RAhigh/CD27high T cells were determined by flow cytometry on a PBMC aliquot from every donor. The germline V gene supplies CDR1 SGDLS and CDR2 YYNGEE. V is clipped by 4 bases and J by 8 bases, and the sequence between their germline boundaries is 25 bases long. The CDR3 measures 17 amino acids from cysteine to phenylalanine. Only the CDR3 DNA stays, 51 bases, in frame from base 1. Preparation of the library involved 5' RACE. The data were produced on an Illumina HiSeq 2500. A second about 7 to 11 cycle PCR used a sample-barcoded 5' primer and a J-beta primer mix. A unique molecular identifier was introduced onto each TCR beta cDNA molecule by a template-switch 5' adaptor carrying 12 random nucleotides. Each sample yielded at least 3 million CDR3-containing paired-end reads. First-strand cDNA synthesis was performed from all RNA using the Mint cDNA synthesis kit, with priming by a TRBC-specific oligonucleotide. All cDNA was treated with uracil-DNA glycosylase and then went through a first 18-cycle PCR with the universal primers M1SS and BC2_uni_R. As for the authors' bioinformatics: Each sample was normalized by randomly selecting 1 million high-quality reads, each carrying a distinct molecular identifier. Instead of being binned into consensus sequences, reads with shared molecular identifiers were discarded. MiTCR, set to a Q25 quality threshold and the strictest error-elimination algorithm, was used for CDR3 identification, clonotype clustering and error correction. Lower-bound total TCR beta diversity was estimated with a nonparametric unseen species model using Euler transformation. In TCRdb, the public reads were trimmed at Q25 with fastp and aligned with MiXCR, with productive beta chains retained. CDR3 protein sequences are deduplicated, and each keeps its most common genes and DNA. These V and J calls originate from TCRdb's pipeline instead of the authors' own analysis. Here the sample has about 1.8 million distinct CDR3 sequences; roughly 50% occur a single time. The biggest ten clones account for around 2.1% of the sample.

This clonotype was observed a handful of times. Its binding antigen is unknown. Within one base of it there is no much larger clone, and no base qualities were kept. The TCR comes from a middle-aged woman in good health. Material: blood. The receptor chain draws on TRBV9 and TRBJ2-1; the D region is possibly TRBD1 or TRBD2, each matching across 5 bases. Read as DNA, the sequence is TGTGCCAGCAGCTTAGGCTCCCGGGCCACGAGAGGGGATGAGCAGTTCTTC. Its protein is CASSLGSRATRGDEQFF.